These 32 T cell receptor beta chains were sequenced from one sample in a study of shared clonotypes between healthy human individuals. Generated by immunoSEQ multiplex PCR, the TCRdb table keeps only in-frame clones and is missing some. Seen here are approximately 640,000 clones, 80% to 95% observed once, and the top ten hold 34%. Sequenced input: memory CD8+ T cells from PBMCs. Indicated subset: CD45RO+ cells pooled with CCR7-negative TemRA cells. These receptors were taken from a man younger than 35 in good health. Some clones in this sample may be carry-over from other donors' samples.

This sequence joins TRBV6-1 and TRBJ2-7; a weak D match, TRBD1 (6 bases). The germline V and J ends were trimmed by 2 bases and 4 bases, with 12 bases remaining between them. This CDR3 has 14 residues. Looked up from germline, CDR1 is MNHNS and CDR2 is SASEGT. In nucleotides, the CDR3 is TGTGCCAGCAGTGAAACCGGCAGGGGTTACGAGCAGTACTTC. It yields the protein CASSETGRGYEQYF.

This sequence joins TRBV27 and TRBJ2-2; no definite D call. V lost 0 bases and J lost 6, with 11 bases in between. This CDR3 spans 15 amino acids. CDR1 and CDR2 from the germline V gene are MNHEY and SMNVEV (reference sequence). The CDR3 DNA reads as TGTGCCAGCAGTTTATCGGACCGAAAGTCCGGGGAGCTGTTTTTT. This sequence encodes CASSLSDRKSGELFF.

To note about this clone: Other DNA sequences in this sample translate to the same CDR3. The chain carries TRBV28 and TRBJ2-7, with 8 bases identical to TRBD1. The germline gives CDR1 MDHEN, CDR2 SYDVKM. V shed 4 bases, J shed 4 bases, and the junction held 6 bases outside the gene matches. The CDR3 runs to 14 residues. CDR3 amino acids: CASSSDRGGYEQYF. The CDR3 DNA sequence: TGTGCCAGCAGTTCCGACAGGGGTGGGTACGAGCAGTACTTC.

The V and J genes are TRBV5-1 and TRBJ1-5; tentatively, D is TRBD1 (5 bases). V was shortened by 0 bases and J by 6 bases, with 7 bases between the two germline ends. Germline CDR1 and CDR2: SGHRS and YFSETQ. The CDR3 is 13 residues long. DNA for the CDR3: TGCGCCAGCAGCTTGGACGGGGGTCAGCCCCAGCATTTT. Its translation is CASSLDGGQPQHF.

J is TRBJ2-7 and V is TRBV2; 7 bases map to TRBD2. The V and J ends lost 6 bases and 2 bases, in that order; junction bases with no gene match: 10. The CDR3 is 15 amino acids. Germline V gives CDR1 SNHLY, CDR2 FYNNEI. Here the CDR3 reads CASRPGPAGAYEQYF. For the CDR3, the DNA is TGTGCCAGCAGACCAGGGCCCGCGGGGGCCTACGAGCAGTACTTC.

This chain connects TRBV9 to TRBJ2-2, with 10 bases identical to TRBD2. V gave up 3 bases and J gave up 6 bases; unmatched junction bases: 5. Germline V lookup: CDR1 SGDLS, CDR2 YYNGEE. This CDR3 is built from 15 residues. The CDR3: CASSATSGKAGELFF. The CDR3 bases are TGTGCCAGCAGCGCAACTAGCGGGAAAGCCGGGGAGCTGTTTTTT. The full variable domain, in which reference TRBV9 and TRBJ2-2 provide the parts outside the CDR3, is DSGVTQTPKHLITATGQRVTLRCSPRSGDLSVYWYQQSLDQGLQFLIQYYNGEERAKGNILERFSAQQFPDLHSELNLSSLELGDSALYFCASSATSGKAGELFFGEGSRLTVL.

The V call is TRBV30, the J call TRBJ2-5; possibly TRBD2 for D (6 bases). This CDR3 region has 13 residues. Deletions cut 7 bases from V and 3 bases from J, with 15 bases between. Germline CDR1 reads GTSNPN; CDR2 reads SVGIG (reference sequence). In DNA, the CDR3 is TGTGCCTCAAACATAGGAGGGAAAGAGACCCAGTACTTC. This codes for CASNIGGKETQYF.

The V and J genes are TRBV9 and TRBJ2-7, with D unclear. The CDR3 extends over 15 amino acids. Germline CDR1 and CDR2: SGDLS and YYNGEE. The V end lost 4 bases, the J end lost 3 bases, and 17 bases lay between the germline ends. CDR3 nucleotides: TGTGCCAGCAGCCCGGGCCTGACGGCGAACTACGAGCAGTACTTC. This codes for CASSPGLTANYEQYF.

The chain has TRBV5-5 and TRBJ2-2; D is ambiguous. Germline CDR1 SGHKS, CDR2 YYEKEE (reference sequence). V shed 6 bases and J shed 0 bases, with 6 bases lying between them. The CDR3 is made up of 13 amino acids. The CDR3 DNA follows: TGTGCCAGCACCCCAGCGAACACCGGGGAGCTGTTTTTT. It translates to CASTPANTGELFF.

This CDR3 is CASSLRGGDTEAFF. CDR3 nucleotides: TGTGCCAGCAGCTTACGGGGAGGGGACACTGAAGCTTTCTTT. V and J are TRBV11-3 and TRBJ1-1, with a tentative D call TRBD1 (5 bases). V was pared by 2 bases and J by 3 bases, with 10 bases between. The length of the CDR3 is 14 residues. Germline V lookup: CDR1 SGHNT, CDR2 YENEEA.

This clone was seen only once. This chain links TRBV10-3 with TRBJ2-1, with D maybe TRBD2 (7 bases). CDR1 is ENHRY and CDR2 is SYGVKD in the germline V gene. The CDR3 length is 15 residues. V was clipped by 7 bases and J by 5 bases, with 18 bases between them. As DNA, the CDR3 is TGTGCCATCAACGAAGGGGGGGCTCGGAACAATGAGCAGTTCTTC. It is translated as CAINEGGARNNEQFF.

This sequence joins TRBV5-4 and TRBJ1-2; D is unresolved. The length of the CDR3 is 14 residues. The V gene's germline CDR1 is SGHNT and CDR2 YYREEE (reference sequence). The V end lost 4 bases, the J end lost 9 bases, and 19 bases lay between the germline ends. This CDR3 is CASSLATVRFRYTF. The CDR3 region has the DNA TGTGCCAGCAGCCTGGCTACGGTCCGTTTTCGCTACACCTTC. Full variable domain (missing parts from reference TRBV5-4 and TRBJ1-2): ETGVTQSPTHLIKTRGQQVTLRCSSQSGHNTVSWYQQALGQGPQFIFQYYREEENGRGNFPPRFSGLQFPNYSSELNVNALELDDSALYLCASSLATVRFRYTFGSGTRLTVV.

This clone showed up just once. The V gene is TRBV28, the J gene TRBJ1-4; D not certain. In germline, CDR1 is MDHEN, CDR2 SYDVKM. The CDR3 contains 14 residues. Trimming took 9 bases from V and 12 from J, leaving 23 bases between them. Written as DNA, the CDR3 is TGTGCCAGTCGACTGGGCTCTTCCGGGGTGGAACTGTTTTTT. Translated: CASRLGSSGVELFF. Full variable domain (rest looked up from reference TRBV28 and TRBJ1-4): DVKVTQSSRYLVKRTGEKVFLECVQDMDHENMFWYRQDPGLGLRLIYFSYDVKMKEKGDIPEGYSVSREKKERFSLILESASTNQTSMYLCASRLGSSGVELFFGSGTQLSVL.

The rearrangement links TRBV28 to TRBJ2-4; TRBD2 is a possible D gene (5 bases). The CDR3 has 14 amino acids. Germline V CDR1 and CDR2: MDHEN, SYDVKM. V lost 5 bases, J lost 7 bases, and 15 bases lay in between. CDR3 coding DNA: TGTGCCAGCAGTCAACTAGTTGACGGGAACATTCAGTACTTC. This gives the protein CASSQLVDGNIQYF.

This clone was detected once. The CDR3: CASSWGLGVDTQYF. The CDR3 coding sequence is TGTGCCAGCAGCTGGGGACTAGGTGTAGATACGCAGTATTTT. The rearrangement links TRBV7-3 to TRBJ2-3, with TRBD2 matching over 8 bases. The germline CDR1 and CDR2 sequences are SGHTA and FQGTGA. After removal of 4 bases from V and 5 bases from J, the junction contained 5 bases not matched to a gene. The CDR3 consists of 14 residues.

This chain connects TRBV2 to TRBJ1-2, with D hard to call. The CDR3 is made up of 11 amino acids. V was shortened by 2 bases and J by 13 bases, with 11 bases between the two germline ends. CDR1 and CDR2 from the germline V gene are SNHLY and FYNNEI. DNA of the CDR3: TGTGCCAGCAGTGAAAGCCTTAGGAGCACCTTC. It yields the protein CASSESLRSTF.

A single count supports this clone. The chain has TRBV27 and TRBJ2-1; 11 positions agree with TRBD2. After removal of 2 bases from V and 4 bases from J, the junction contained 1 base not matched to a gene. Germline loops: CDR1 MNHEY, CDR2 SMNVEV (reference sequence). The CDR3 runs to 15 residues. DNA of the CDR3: TGTGCCAGCAGTTTAACTAGCGGGAGTTACAATGAGCAGTTCTTC. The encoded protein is CASSLTSGSYNEQFF.

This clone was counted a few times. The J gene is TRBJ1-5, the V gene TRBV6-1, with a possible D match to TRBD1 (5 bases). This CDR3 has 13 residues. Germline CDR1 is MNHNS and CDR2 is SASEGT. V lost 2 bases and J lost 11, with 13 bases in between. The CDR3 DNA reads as TGTGCCAGCAGTGAAACGGGGGTGGGGGCCCAGCATTTT. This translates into CASSETGVGAQHF.

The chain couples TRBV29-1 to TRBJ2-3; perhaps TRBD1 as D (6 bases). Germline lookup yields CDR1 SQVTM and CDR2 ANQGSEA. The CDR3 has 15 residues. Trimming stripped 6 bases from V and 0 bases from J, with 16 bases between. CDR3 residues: CSVETGLTSTDTQYF. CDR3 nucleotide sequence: TGCAGCGTGGAAACAGGGCTGACTAGCACAGATACGCAGTATTTT.

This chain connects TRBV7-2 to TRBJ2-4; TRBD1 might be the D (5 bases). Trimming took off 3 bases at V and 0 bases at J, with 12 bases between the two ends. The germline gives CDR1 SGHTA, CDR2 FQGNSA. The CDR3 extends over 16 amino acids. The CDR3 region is CASSLTVLVAKNIQYF. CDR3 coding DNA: TGTGCCAGCAGCTTGACAGTTCTCGTAGCCAAAAACATTCAGTACTTC.

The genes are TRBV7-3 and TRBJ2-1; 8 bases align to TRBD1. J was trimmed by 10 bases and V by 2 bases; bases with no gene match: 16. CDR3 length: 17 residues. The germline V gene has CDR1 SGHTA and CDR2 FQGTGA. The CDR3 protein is CASSLFLGTGREGEQFF. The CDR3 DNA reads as TGTGCCAGCAGCTTATTTCTTGGGACAGGTCGCGAGGGAGAGCAGTTCTTC.

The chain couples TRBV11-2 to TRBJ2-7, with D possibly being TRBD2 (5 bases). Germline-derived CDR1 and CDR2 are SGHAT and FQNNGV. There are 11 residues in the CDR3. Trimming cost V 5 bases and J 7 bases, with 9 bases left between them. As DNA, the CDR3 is TGTGCCAGCAGCCTTCCGGGGGAGCAGTACTTC. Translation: CASSLPGEQYF.

The CDR3 is CASSDDRDSTEAFF. CDR3 nucleotides: TGTGCCAGCAGTGACGACAGGGATTCGACTGAAGCTTTCTTT. The rearrangement links TRBV6-4 to TRBJ1-1, with 7 bases lining up with TRBD1. V was clipped by 2 bases and J by 5 bases; unmatched bases: 5. Germline CDR1 reads MRHNA; CDR2 reads SNTAGT. The CDR3 runs to 14 residues.

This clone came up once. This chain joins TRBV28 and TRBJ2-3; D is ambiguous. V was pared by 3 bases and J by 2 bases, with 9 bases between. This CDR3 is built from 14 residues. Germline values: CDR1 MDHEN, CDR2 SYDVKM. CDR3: CASSLISTTDTQYF. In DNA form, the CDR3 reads TGTGCCAGCAGTTTGATCAGTACCACAGATACGCAGTATTTT.

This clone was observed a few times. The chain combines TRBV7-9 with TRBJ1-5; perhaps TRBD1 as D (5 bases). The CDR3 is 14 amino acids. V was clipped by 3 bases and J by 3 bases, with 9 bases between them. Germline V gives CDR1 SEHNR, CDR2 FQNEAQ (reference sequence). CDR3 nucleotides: TGTGCCAGCAGCTTTCGGGACGCCAATCAGCCCCAGCATTTT. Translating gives CASSFRDANQPQHF.

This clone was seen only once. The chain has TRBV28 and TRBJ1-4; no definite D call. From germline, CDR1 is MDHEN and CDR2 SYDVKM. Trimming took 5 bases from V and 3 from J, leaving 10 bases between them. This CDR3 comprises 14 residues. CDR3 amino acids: CASSPDLANEKLFF. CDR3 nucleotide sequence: TGTGCCAGCAGTCCGGATCTAGCTAATGAAAAACTGTTTTTT.

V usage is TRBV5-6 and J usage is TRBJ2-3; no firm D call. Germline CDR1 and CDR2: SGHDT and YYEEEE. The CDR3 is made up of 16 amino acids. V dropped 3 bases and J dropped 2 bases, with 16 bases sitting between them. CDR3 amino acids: CASSSIPTAATDTQYF. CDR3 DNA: TGTGCCAGCAGCTCGATTCCGACTGCAGCCACAGATACGCAGTATTTT.

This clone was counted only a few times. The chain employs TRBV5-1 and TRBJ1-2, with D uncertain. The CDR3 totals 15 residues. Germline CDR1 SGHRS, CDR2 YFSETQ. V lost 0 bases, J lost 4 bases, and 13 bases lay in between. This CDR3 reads CASSLAEGLFYGYTF. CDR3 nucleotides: TGCGCCAGCAGCTTGGCTGAAGGGCTGTTCTATGGCTACACCTTC.

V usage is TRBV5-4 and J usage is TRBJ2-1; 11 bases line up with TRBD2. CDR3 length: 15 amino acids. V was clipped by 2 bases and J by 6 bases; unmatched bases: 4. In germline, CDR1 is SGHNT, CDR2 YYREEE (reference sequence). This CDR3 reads CASSFGTSGLNEQFF. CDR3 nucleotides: TGTGCCAGCAGCTTCGGGACTAGCGGCCTCAATGAGCAGTTCTTC. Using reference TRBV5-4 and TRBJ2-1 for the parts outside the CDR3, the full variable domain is ETGVTQSPTHLIKTRGQQVTLRCSSQSGHNTVSWYQQALGQGPQFIFQYYREEENGRGNFPPRFSGLQFPNYSSELNVNALELDDSALYLCASSFGTSGLNEQFFGPGTRLTVL.

This CDR3 reads CASSPRTGPPIAGANVLTF. The CDR3 bases are TGTGCCAGCAGCCCCCGGACAGGGCCTCCTATAGCTGGGGCCAACGTCCTGACTTTC. V and J are TRBV9 and TRBJ2-6; 8 bases fit TRBD1. Germline V gene data show CDR1 as SGDLS and CDR2 as YYNGEE. V shed 4 bases, J shed 2 bases, and the junction held 14 bases outside the gene matches. This CDR3 is 19 amino acids long.

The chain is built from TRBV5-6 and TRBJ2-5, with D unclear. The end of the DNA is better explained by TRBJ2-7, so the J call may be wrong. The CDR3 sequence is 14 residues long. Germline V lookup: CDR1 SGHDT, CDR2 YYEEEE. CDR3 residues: CASSLGYLTYEQYF. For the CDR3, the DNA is TGTGCCAGCAGCTTGGGGTACCTCACCTACGAGCAGTACTTC.

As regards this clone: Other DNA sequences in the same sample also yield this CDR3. The CDR3 reads CSVGGGSSYNEQFF. The CDR3 coding sequence is TGCAGCGTTGGTGGCGGGAGTTCTTACAATGAGCAGTTCTTC. This chain links TRBV29-1 with TRBJ2-1, with TRBD2 matching 7 bases. This CDR3 has 14 amino acids. V lost 4 bases to trimming and J lost 4 bases; unmatched junction nucleotides: 7. From germline, CDR1 is SQVTM and CDR2 ANQGSEA.